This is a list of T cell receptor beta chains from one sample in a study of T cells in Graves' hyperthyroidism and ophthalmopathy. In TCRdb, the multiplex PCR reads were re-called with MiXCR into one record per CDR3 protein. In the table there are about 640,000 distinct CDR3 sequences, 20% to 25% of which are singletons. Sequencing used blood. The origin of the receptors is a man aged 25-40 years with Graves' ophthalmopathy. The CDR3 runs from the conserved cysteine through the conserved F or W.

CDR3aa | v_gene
CASSEAGRGMDEQFF | TRBV6-1
CASSYSRGLAKNIQYF | TRBV11-2
CASTTGGLRLAGGQKNIQYF | TRBV12-3/TRBV12-4
CAISERTANTEAFF | TRBV10-3
CASSHASGRGEQYF | TRBV3-1
CASSLEGMYEQYF | TRBV27
CASSSPHNRVGLAGEVRGRETQYF | TRBV28
CATSRDRVLRSSYNEQFF | TRBV15
CASSSRLTGNEQYF | TRBV2
CASTFLGQKETQYF | TRBV6-1
CSARVQGFGYTF | TRBV20-1
CASSLGTSNYNEQFF | TRBV5-6
CASSARESYNSPLHF | TRBV6-2/TRBV6-3
CASSNTTYEQFF | TRBV19
CSARDTGRTDTQYF | TRBV20-1
CATSSPRQGKAYNEQFF | TRBV15
CASSLGPGLAGGNEQFF | TRBV7-9
CASSFRDSFYGYTF | TRBV28
CASTRGDRVNNEQFF | TRBV28
CASSLGGGTGTEAFF | TRBV5-1
CASSRRVGAGGNEQYF | TRBV12-3/TRBV12-4
CASSLDLSSYGYTF | TRBV11-2
CASSIRTALNTEAFF | TRBV6-1
CASSGEDRGPYNEQFF | TRBV9
CASSPNPPLAGEETQYF | TRBV6-1
CASRPDRGRGYTF | TRBV6-1
CAWSRSPYQPQHF | TRBV30